These T cell receptor beta chains were read from a single sample in a study of Graves' ophthalmopathy and Graves' hyperthyroidism. TCRdb processed the multiplex PCR reads anew with MiXCR; each CDR3 protein has one entry. The sample has some 350,000 distinct CDR3 sequences; 17% are singletons. Sequences were obtained from peripheral blood. All receptors derive from an adult woman with stable Graves' hyperthyroidism. Each CDR3 is given with its conserved first and last residue. The order of the fields is J gene, V gene, clone size, D gene, CDR3 DNA, CDR3 protein. The D gene is left open where the match is weak. Some rows mark clone size as missing; the rest say once, few, many or name a class of expanded clone.

J gene: TRBJ2-7
V gene: TRBV4-2
clone size: NA
D gene: TRBD2
CDR3 DNA: TGTGCCAGCAGCGAACTAGCGGGAGGGCCTTCGCCCTACGAGCAGTACTTC
CDR3 protein: CASSELAGGPSPYEQYF

J gene: TRBJ2-3
V gene: TRBV20-1
clone size: NA
D gene: TRBD2
CDR3 DNA: TGCAGTGCTAGAGGACTAGCGGGAGCTCGCACAGATACGCAGTATTTT
CDR3 protein: CSARGLAGARTDTQYF

J gene: TRBJ2-5
V gene: TRBV4-1
clone size: many
D gene: TRBD1
CDR3 DNA: TGCGCCAGCAGCCAAGGACCTTCTAGGGGGACAGGGGAAATCGATCCCTGGGAGACCCAGTACTTC
CDR3 protein: CASSQGPSRGTGEIDPWETQYF

J gene: TRBJ1-1
V gene: TRBV28
clone size: NA
D gene: TRBD1
CDR3 DNA: TGTGCCAGCAGCGTAGGGAGGACAGGGGACACTGAAGCTTTCTTT
CDR3 protein: CASSVGRTGDTEAFF

J gene: TRBJ2-6
V gene: TRBV12-3/TRBV12-4
clone size: many
D gene: NA
CDR3 DNA: TGTGCCAGCAGTTTGAGCTATTGGTCTGGGGCCAACGTCCTGACTTTC
CDR3 protein: CASSLSYWSGANVLTF

J gene: TRBJ2-5
V gene: TRBV18
clone size: many
D gene: NA
CDR3 DNA: TGTGCCAGCTCACCACCGTACGGAGAGGAGACCCAGTACTTC
CDR3 protein: CASSPPYGEETQYF

J gene: TRBJ2-7
V gene: TRBV4-2
clone size: few
D gene: NA
CDR3 DNA: TGTGCCAGCAGCCAAGGAGGAGTGCTAGCGTGGGAGCAGTACTTC
CDR3 protein: CASSQGGVLAWEQYF

J gene: TRBJ1-6
V gene: TRBV15
clone size: many
D gene: NA
CDR3 DNA: TGTGCCACCAGCAGGGCGAGGATCTCCAATTCACCCCTCCACTTT
CDR3 protein: CATSRARISNSPLHF

J gene: TRBJ2-7
V gene: TRBV6-2/TRBV6-3
clone size: many
D gene: NA
CDR3 DNA: TGTGCCAGCAGTTACGGTGGGTCGGCGAGCGAGCAGTACTTC
CDR3 protein: CASSYGGSASEQYF

J gene: TRBJ2-5
V gene: TRBV5-6
clone size: many
D gene: TRBD1
CDR3 DNA: TGTGCCAGCAGCATACAGGGGAATCAAGAGACCCAGTACTTC
CDR3 protein: CASSIQGNQETQYF

J gene: TRBJ2-7
V gene: TRBV28
clone size: many
D gene: TRBD1
CDR3 DNA: TGTGCCAGCAGCCACCGGAAAAGGACAGGGGGAAACGAGCAGTACTTC
CDR3 protein: CASSHRKRTGGNEQYF

J gene: TRBJ2-3
V gene: TRBV4-3
clone size: once
D gene: NA
CDR3 DNA: TGCGCCAGCAGCATCGGACTGGGGATCGGTGATACGCAGTATTTT
CDR3 protein: CASSIGLGIGDTQYF

J gene: TRBJ2-5
V gene: TRBV2
clone size: many
D gene: NA
CDR3 DNA: TGTGCCAGCAGTGGAACCGGGGACACGGCCCGCACCCAGTACTTC
CDR3 protein: CASSGTGDTARTQYF

J gene: TRBJ1-1
V gene: TRBV13
clone size: many
D gene: NA
CDR3 DNA: TGTGCCAGCAGCTCCGGGGGGCCTTTGAACACTGAAGCTTTCTTT
CDR3 protein: CASSSGGPLNTEAFF

J gene: TRBJ2-7
V gene: TRBV12-3/TRBV12-4
clone size: many
D gene: NA
CDR3 DNA: TGTGCCAGCAGCCGGCGACAGGTAGGGGAGCAGTACTTC
CDR3 protein: CASSRRQVGEQYF

J gene: TRBJ2-4
V gene: TRBV6-2/TRBV6-3
clone size: many
D gene: NA
CDR3 DNA: TGTGCCAGCAGACCCGGACTGGGCAAAAACATTCAGTACTTC
CDR3 protein: CASRPGLGKNIQYF

J gene: TRBJ2-2
V gene: TRBV14
clone size: NA
D gene: NA
CDR3 DNA: TGTGCCAGCAGCCAAGGAAAAGGGTATACCGGGGAGCTGTTTTTT
CDR3 protein: CASSQGKGYTGELFF